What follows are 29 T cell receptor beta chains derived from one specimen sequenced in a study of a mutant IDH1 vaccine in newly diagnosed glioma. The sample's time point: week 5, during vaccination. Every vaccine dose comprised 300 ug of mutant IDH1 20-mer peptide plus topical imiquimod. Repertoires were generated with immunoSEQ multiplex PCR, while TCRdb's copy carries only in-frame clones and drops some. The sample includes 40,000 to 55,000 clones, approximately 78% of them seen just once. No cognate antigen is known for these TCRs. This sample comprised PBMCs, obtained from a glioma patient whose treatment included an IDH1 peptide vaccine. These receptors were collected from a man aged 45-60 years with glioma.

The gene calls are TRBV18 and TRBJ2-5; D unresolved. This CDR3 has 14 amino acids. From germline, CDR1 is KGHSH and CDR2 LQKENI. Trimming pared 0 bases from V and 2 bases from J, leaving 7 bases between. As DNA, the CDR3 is TGTGCCAGCTCACCACCGAGTCCGCAAGAGACCCAGTACTTC. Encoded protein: CASSPPSPQETQYF.

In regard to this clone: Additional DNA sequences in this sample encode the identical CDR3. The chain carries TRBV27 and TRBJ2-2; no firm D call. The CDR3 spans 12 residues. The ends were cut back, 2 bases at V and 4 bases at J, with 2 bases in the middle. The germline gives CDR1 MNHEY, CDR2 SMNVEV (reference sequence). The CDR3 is CASSLGTGELFF. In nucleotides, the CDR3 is TGTGCCAGCAGTTTAGGCACCGGGGAGCTGTTTTTT.

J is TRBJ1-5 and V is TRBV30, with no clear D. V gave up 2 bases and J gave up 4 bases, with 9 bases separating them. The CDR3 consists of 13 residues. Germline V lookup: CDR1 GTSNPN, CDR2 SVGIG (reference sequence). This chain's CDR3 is CAWSPLGNQPQHF. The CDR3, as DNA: TGTGCCTGGAGTCCCCTGGGAAATCAGCCCCAGCATTTT. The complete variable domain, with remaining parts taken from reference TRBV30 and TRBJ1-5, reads SQTIHQWPATLVQPVGSPLSLECTVEGTSNPNLYWYRQAAGRGLQLLFYSVGIGQISSEVPQNLSASRPQDRQFILSSKKLLLSDSGFYLCAWSPLGNQPQHFGDGTRLSIL.

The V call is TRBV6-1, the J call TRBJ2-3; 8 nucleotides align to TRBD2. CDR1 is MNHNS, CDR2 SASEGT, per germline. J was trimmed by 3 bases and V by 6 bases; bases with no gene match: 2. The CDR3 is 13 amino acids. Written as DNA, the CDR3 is TGTGCCAGCAGGGGCGGGGGGACAGATACGCAGTATTTT. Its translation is CASRGGGTDTQYF.

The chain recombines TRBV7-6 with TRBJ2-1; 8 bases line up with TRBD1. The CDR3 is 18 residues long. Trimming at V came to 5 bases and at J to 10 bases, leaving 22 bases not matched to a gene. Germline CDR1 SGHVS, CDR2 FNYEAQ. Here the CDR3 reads CASSPSHPTGASRGEQFF. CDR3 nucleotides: TGTGCCAGCAGCCCATCCCACCCGACAGGGGCGTCCCGTGGGGAGCAGTTCTTC.

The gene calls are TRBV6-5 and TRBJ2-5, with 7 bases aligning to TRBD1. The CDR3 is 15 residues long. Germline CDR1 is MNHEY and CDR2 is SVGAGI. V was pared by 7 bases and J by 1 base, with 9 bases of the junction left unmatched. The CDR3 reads CASIRNWDSQETQYF. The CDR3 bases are TGTGCCAGCATACGAAACTGGGACAGCCAAGAGACCCAGTACTTC.

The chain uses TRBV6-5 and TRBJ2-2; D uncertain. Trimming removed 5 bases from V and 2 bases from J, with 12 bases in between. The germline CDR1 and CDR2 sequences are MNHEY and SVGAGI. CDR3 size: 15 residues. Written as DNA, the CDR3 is TGTGCCAGCAGTCCGACGGGTCGAAACACCGGGGAGCTGTTTTTT. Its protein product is CASSPTGRNTGELFF.

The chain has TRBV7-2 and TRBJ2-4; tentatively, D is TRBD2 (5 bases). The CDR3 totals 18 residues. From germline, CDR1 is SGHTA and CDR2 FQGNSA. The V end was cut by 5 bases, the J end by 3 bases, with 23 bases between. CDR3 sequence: CASSLISLGAGDKNIQYF. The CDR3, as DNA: TGTGCCAGCAGCCTGATATCACTAGGCGCTGGGGACAAAAACATTCAGTACTTC. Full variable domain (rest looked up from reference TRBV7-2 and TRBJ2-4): GAGVSQSPSNKVTEKGKDVELRCDPISGHTALYWYRQSLGQGLEFLIYFQGNSAPDKSGLPSDRFSAERTGGSVSTLTIQRTQQEDSAVYLCASSLISLGAGDKNIQYFGAGTRLSVL.

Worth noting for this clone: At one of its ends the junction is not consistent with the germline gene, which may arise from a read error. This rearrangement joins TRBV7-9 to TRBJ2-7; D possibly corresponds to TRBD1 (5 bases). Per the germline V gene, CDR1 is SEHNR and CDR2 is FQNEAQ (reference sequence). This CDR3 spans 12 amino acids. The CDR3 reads CASSPDSLVLTF. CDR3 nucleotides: TGTGCCAGCAGCCCCGACAGCCTCGTCCTAACCTTC. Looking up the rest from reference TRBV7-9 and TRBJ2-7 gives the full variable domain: DTGVSQNPRHKITKRGQNVTFRCDPISEHNRLYWYRQTLGQGPEFLTYFQNEAQLEKSRLLSDRFSAERPKGSFSTLEIQRTEQGDSAMYLCASSPDSLVLTFGPGTRLTVT.

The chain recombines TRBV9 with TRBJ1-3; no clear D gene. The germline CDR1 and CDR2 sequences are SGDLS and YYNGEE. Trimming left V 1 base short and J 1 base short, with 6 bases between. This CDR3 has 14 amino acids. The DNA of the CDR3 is TGTGCCAGCAGCGTAACCAGTTCTGGAAACACCATATATTTT. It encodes CASSVTSSGNTIYF. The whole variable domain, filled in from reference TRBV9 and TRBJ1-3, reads DSGVTQTPKHLITATGQRVTLRCSPRSGDLSVYWYQQSLDQGLQFLIQYYNGEERAKGNILERFSAQQFPDLHSELNLSSLELGDSALYFCASSVTSSGNTIYFGEGSWLTVV.

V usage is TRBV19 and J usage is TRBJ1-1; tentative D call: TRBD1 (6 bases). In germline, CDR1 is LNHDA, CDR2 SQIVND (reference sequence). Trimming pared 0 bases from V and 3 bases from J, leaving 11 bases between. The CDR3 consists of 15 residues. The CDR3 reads CASSIERGAHTEAFF. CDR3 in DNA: TGTGCCAGTAGTATAGAAAGGGGGGCCCACACTGAAGCTTTCTTT. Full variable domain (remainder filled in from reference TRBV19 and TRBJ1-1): DGGITQSPKYLFRKEGQNVTLSCEQNLNHDAMYWYRQDPGQGLRLIYYSQIVNDFQKGDIAEGYSVSREKKESFPLTVTSAQKNPTAFYLCASSIERGAHTEAFFGQGTRLTVV.

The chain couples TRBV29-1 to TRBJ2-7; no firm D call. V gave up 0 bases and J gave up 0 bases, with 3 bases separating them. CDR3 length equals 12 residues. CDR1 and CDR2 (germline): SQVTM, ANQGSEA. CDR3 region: CSVEESSYEQYF. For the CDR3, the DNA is TGCAGCGTTGAAGAGAGCTCCTACGAGCAGTACTTC.

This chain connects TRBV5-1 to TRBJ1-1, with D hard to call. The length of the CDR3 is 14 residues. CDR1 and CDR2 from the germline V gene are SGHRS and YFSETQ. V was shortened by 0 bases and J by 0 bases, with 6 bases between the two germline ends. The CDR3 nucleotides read TGCGCCAGCAGCTTGGACAGAATGAACACTGAAGCTTTCTTT. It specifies CASSLDRMNTEAFF.

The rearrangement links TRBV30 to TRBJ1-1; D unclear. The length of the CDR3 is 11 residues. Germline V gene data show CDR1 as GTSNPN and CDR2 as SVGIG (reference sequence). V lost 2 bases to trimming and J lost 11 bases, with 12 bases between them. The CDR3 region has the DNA TGTGCCTGGAGTAGACATTTTACGGCTTTCTTT. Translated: CAWSRHFTAFF.

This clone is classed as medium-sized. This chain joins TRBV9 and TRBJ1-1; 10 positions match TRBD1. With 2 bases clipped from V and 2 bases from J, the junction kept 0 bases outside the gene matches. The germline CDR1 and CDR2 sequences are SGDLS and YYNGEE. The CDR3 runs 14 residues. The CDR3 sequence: CASSVTGGNTEAFF. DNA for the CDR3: TGTGCCAGCAGCGTGACAGGGGGCAACACTGAAGCTTTCTTT.

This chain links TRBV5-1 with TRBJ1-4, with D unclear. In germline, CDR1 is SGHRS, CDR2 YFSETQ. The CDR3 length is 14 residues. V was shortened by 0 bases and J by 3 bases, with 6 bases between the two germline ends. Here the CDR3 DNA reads TGCGCCAGCAGCTTGGAATTGGCTAATGAAAAACTGTTTTTT. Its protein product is CASSLELANEKLFF.

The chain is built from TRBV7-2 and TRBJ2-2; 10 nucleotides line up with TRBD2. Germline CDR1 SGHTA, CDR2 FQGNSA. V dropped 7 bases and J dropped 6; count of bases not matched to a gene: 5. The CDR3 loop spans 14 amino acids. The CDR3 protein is CASITSGASGELFF. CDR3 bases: TGTGCCAGCATAACTAGCGGGGCCTCCGGGGAGCTGTTTTTT.

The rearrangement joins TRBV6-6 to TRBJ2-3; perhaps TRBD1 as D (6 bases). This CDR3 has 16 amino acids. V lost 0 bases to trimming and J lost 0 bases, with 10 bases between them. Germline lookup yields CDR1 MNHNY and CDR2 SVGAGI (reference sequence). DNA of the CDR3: TGTGCCAGCAGTTACTCGCTAGGGGGAAGCACAGATACGCAGTATTTT. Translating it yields CASSYSLGGSTDTQYF.

CDR3 amino acids: CASSEATGGAVGYTF. DNA of the CDR3: TGTGCCAGCAGTGAAGCGACAGGGGGCGCGGTTGGCTACACCTTC. V gene TRBV6-1 combines with J gene TRBJ1-2, with 10 bases identical to TRBD1. The J segment lost 7 bases and the V segment lost 0 bases, leaving 5 bases of the junction unmatched. CDR1 and CDR2 from the germline V gene are MNHNS and SASEGT. The length of the CDR3 is 15 residues.

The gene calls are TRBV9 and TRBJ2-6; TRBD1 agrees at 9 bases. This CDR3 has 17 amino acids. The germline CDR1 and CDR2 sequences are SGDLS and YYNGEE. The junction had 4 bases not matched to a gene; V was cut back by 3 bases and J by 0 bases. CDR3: CASSADRGYSGANVLTF. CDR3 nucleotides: TGTGCCAGCAGCGCGGACAGGGGATACTCTGGGGCCAACGTCCTGACTTTC.

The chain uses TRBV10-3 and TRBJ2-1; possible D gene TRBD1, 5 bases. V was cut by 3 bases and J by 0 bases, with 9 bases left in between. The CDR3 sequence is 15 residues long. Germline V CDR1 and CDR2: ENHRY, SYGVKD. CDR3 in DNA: TGTGCCATCAGTGAAAGGGGTTCCTCCTACAATGAGCAGTTCTTC. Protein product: CAISERGSSYNEQFF.

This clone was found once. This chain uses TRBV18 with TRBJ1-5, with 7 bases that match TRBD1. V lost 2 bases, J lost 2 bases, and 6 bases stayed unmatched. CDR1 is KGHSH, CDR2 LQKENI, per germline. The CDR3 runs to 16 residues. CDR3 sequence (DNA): TGTGCCAGCTCACCATCGGGAACAGGGGGCAATCAGCCCCAGCATTTT. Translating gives CASSPSGTGGNQPQHF.

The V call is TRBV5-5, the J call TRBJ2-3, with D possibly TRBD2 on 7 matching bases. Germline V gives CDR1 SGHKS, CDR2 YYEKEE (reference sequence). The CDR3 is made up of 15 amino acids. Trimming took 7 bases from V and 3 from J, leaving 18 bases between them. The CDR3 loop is CASGRAGAGTDTQYF. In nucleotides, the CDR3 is TGTGCCAGCGGGCGGGCGGGGGCTGGGACAGATACGCAGTATTTT.

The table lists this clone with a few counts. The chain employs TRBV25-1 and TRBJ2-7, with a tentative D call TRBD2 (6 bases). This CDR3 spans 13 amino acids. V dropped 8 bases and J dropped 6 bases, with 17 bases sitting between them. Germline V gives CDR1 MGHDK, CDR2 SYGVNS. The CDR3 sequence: CASSDGGGSEQYF. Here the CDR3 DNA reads TGTGCCAGCTCGGACGGGGGAGGCTCCGAGCAGTACTTC.

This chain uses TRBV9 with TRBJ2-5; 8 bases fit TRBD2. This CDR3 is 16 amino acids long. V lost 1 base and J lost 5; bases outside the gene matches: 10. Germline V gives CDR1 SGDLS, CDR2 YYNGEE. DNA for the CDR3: TGTGCCAGCAGCGTATCCCACGGGGGGGCCACGGAGACCCAGTACTTC. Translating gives CASSVSHGGATETQYF.

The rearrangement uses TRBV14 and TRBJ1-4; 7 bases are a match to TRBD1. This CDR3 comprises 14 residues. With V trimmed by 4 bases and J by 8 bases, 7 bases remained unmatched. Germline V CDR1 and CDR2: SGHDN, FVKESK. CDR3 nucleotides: TGTGCCAGCAGCCCCCTCGACAGGGAGGAAAAACTGTTTTTT. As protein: CASSPLDREEKLFF. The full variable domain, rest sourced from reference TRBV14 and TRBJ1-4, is EAGVTQFPSHSVIEKGQTVTLRCDPISGHDNLYWYRRVMGKEIKFLLHFVKESKQDESGMPNNRFLAERTGGTYSTLKVQPAELEDSGVYFCASSPLDREEKLFFGSGTQLSVL.

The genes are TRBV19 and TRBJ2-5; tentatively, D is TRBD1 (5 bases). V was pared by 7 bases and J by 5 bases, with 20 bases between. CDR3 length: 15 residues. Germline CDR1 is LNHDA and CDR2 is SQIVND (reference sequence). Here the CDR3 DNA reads TGTGCCAGTACTCGAATGGGGCAGTCGGGCGAGACCCAGTACTTC. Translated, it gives CASTRMGQSGETQYF. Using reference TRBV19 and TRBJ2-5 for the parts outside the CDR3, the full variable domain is DGGITQSPKYLFRKEGQNVTLSCEQNLNHDAMYWYRQDPGQGLRLIYYSQIVNDFQKGDIAEGYSVSREKKESFPLTVTSAQKNPTAFYLCASTRMGQSGETQYFGPGTRLLVL.

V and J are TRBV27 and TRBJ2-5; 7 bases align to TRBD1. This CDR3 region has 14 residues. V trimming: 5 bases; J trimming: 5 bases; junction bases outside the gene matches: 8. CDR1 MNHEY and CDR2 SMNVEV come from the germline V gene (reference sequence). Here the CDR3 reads CASSELDRTETQYF. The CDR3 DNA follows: TGTGCCAGCAGTGAATTGGACAGGACGGAGACCCAGTACTTC.

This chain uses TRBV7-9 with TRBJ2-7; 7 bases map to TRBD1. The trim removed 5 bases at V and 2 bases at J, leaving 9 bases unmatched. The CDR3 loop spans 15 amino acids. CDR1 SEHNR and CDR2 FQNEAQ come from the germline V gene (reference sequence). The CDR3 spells CASSRTQGHPYEQYF. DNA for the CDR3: TGTGCCAGCAGCCGGACACAGGGGCATCCCTACGAGCAGTACTTC.